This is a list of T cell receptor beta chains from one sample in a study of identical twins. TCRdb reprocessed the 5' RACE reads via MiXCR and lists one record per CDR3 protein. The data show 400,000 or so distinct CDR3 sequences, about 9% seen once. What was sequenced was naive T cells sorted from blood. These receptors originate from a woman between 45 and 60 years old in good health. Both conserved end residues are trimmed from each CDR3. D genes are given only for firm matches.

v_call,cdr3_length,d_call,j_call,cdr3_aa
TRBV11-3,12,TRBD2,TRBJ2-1,ASQTSELYNEQF
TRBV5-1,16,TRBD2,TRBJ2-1,ASSLPMRGLAGLNEQF
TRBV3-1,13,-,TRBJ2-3,ASSQSDTKADTQY
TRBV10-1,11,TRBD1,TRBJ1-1,ASSESNRGEAF
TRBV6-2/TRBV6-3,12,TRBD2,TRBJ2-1,ASSWGLASYEQF
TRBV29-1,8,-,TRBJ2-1,SAGHSEQF
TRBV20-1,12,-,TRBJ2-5,SAPRPGTQETQY
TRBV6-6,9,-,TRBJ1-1,ASNLGGEAF
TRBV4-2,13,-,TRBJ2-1,ASSQGPGGDNEQF
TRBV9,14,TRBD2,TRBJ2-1,ASSVGLAGAHNEQF
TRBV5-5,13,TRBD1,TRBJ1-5,ASSRWTGEGQPQH
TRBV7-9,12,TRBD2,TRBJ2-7,ASTPVGREYEQY
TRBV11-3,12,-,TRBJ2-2,ASSNGRNTGELF